This passage covers 29 T cell receptor beta chains from one sample sequenced in a study of molecular identifiers for immune sequencing clone quantification. From the PCR reads, TCRdb called clonotypes with MiXCR, one entry per CDR3 protein. The sample carries a few hundred thousand distinct CDR3 sequences, around 23% recorded once. Material for sequencing was naive CD8+ T cells from blood, with Jurkat cell RNA spiked in. The subset here: FACS-sorted CD8+CD4-CCR7+CD45RA+ naive T cells. These receptors all come from a human donor in good health. Some libraries in this study had Jurkat cell RNA spiked in.

The V and J genes are TRBV11-2 and TRBJ2-3; TRBD2 agrees at 7 bases. The CDR3 length is 17 residues. Looked up from germline, CDR1 is SGHAT and CDR2 is FQNNGV. With V trimmed by 1 base and J by 0 bases, 7 bases remained unmatched. The CDR3 spells CASSLVGFSGSTDTQYF. CDR3 in DNA: TGTGCCAGCAGCTTAGTCGGGTTTAGCGGGAGCACAGATACGCAGTATTTT.

This clonotype was recorded at least ten times. The rearrangement joins TRBV4-3 to TRBJ2-7; D gene unclear. CDR3 length: 13 amino acids. The germline V gene encodes CDR1 LGHNA and CDR2 YSLEER. Trimming left V 4 bases short and J 3 bases short, with 10 bases between. For the CDR3, the DNA is TGCGCCAGCAGCCTTGGCGTTAACTACGAGCAGTACTTC. It codes for CASSLGVNYEQYF.

The chain links TRBV12-3 or TRBV12-4 to TRBJ2-7; tentative D call: TRBD1 (6 bases). The CDR3 spans 14 residues. Trimming removed 4 bases at V and 4 bases at J, with 14 bases between. CDR3 in amino acids: CASSWATQGYEQYF. The CDR3 nucleotides read TGTGCCAGCAGTTGGGCGACACAGGGATACGAGCAGTACTTC.

The rearrangement joins TRBV21-1 to TRBJ2-2; the tabulated D call, TRBD1, remains unverified against the DNA. TRBV21-1 is termed a pseudogene. There are 20 residues in the CDR3. CDR3 region: CASSKALSFSGTGATGELFF. The CDR3 DNA reads TGTGCCAGCAGCAAAGCGCTTTCGTTTTCCGGGACAGGGGCGACCGGGGAGCTGTTTTTT.

This clonotype has a count of ten or more. The chain employs TRBV20-1 and TRBJ1-1; D gene unclear. Germline V gene lookup returns CDR1 DFQATT and CDR2 SNEGSKA (reference sequence). CDR3 size: 11 residues. V was shortened by 3 bases and J by 11 bases, with 13 bases between the two germline ends. CDR3 sequence reads: CSARLEGRAFF. CDR3 DNA sequence: TGCAGTGCTAGGTTGGAGGGCCGGGCTTTCTTT.

The chain links TRBV20-1 to TRBJ1-1; D not certain. Germline V gives CDR1 DFQATT, CDR2 SNEGSKA (reference sequence). The CDR3 sequence is 11 residues long. The ends were cut back, 7 bases at V and 2 bases at J, with 8 bases in the middle. This CDR3 reads CSDPRNTEAFF. CDR3 nucleotides: TGCAGTGATCCCAGAAACACTGAAGCTTTCTTT.

This clonotype has a handful of counts. V is TRBV13 and J is TRBJ2-7; D remains unclear. The V gene lost 0 bases and the J gene lost 3 bases, with 9 bases spanning the gap. Looked up from germline, CDR1 is PRHDT and CDR2 is FYEKMQ (reference sequence). CDR3 size: 14 residues. In nucleotides, the CDR3 is TGTGCCAGCAGCTTAGGGAAGGGTTACTACGAGCAGTACTTC. It specifies CASSLGKGYYEQYF.

As concerns this clonotype: This may be a read error: a much more frequent sequence differs by one nucleotide. The chain has TRBV7-2 and TRBJ1-4, with unresolved D. Germline CDR1 SGHTA, CDR2 FQGNSA. With 7 bases removed from V and 2 bases from J, the gap between germline ends came to 14 bases. This CDR3 spans 15 amino acids. The CDR3 reads CASTSSPRTNEKLFF. Here the CDR3 DNA reads TGTGCCAGCACCTCCAGCCCGAGGACTAATGAAAAACTGTTTTTT.

This chain uses TRBV7-7 with TRBJ2-3, with D perhaps TRBD1 (5 bases). The ends were cut back, 5 bases at V and 4 bases at J, with 10 bases in the middle. Germline loops: CDR1 SSHAT, CDR2 FNYEAQ (reference sequence). The CDR3 is 13 amino acids. DNA for the CDR3: TGTGCCAGCAGCCCAGGGCCCCCAGATACGCAGTATTTT. Residues: CASSPGPPDTQYF.

This clonotype has only one observation. A much larger clone sits a single nucleotide away, making a read error possible. In DNA, the CDR3 is TGTGCCAGCAGTTGGCGGCCGGAAGCAACTAATGAAAAACTGTTTTTT. Translation gives CASSWRPEATNEKLFF. The chain carries TRBV27 and TRBJ1-4; no definite D call. Trimming took 4 bases from V and 0 from J, leaving 12 bases between them. The germline V gene encodes CDR1 MNHEY and CDR2 SMNVEV (reference sequence). The CDR3 runs to 16 residues.

In regard to this clonotype: At one end the junction does not follow the germline gene, possibly because of a read error. The rearrangement uses TRBV14 and TRBJ2-7; TRBD2 might be the D (5 bases). Per the germline V gene, CDR1 is SGHDN and CDR2 is FVKESK. The CDR3 has 18 amino acids. Here the CDR3 reads CASSHAQREPYSSYEQHF. CDR3 nucleotides: TGTGCCAGCAGCCATGCCCAAAGGGAGCCATATTCTTCCTACGAGCAGCACTTC.

This clonotype was counted many times. V and J are TRBV12-3 or TRBV12-4 and TRBJ1-4, with D possibly TRBD1 on 6 matching bases. The V end lost 6 bases, the J end lost 1 base, and 18 bases lay between the germline ends. There are 17 residues in the CDR3. CDR3 region: CASSQRDTRRTNEKLFF. For the CDR3, the DNA is TGTGCCAGCAGCCAGAGGGACACCAGAAGAACTAATGAAAAACTGTTTTTT.

The sample holds many counts of this clonotype. The chain's CDR3 is CASSRHRDEATEAFF. CDR3 nucleotides: TGTGCCAGCAGCCGACACAGGGATGAGGCCACTGAAGCTTTCTTT. The chain has TRBV14 and TRBJ1-1; TRBD1 is a possible D gene (6 bases). Germline V lookup: CDR1 SGHDN, CDR2 FVKESK. V shed 4 bases and J shed 4 bases, with 16 bases lying between them. This CDR3 is built from 15 residues.

About this clonotype itself: One end of the junction varies from germline; a read error may be responsible. The genes are TRBV5-3 and TRBJ2-5, with a weak D call TRBD2 (5 bases). Being an ORF, TRBV5-3 has a function that is uncertain. The CDR3 length is 15 residues. CDR3 in amino acids: CASSLEAHGEETQYF. CDR3 bases: TGTGCCAGCAGCTTGGAGGCGCACGGAGAAGAGACCCAGTACTTC.

This clonotype was observed a few times. The rearrangement uses TRBV19 and TRBJ2-5; D gene uncertain. This CDR3 spans 14 amino acids. V lost 3 bases to trimming and J lost 2 bases, with 10 bases between them. Looked up from germline, CDR1 is LNHDA and CDR2 is SQIVND (reference sequence). CDR3 region: CASSISGTQETQYF. The CDR3 DNA reads TGTGCCAGTAGTATTTCCGGTACGCAAGAGACCCAGTACTTC.

This clonotype appeared many times. CDR3 sequence: CASSLAGGELFF. The CDR3 DNA sequence: TGTGCCAGCAGCTTAGCAGGAGGGGAGCTGTTTTTT. The V gene is TRBV7-9, the J gene TRBJ2-2; D call uncertain. CDR3 length: 12 amino acids. V gave up 0 bases and J gave up 8 bases, with 4 bases separating them. Germline V gene sequence: CDR1 SEHNR, CDR2 FQNEAQ (reference sequence). Full variable domain (missing parts from reference TRBV7-9 and TRBJ2-2): DTGVSQNPRHKITKRGQNVTFRCDPISEHNRLYWYRQTLGQGPEFLTYFQNEAQLEKSRLLSDRFSAERPKGSFSTLEIQRTEQGDSAMYLCASSLAGGELFFGEGSRLTVL.

This clonotype was recorded a few times. This rearrangement joins TRBV10-2 to TRBJ1-3; tentatively, D is TRBD1 (5 bases). Trimming left V 2 bases short and J 0 bases short, with 8 bases between. This CDR3 contains 15 residues. Germline assignment: CDR1 WSHSY and CDR2 SAAADI. The CDR3 loop reads CASSETGGSGNTIYF. For the CDR3, the DNA is TGCGCCAGCAGTGAGACAGGCGGCTCTGGAAACACCATATATTTT.

This sequence joins TRBV7-2 and TRBJ2-1, with D hard to call. The CDR3 runs 15 residues. V dropped 0 bases and J dropped 4 bases, with 10 bases sitting between them. Germline CDR1 and CDR2: SGHTA and FQGNSA. CDR3 sequence reads: CASSLADSRYNEQFF. Written as DNA, the CDR3 is TGTGCCAGCAGCTTAGCGGATAGTCGGTACAATGAGCAGTTCTTC.

The chain is built from TRBV20-1 and TRBJ1-1; D unresolved. The germline V gene encodes CDR1 DFQATT and CDR2 SNEGSKA (reference sequence). The V end was cut by 6 bases, the J end by 8 bases, with 19 bases between. CDR3 length: 13 residues. CDR3 residues: CSAPWSGPTEAFF. The CDR3 DNA sequence: TGCAGTGCCCCCTGGTCAGGTCCGACAGAAGCTTTCTTT.

Regarding this clonotype: A junction boundary mismatches the germline segment, possibly from a read error. J is TRBJ2-7 and V is TRBV20-1, with D perhaps matching TRBD1 or TRBD2 (5 bases each). The CDR3 runs 13 residues. Germline CDR1 reads DFQATT; CDR2 reads SNEGSKA (reference sequence). The CDR3 loop reads CSTRAGFSYEQYF. CDR3 DNA sequence: TGCAGTACTAGAGCAGGGTTTTCCTACGAGCAGTACTTC.

At least ten counts were recorded for this clonotype. V and J are TRBV19 and TRBJ1-1, with D hard to call. Germline lookup yields CDR1 LNHDA and CDR2 SQIVND (reference sequence). This CDR3 contains 14 residues. Trimming removed 5 bases from V and 2 bases from J, with 12 bases in between. The CDR3 reads CASSYGSQNTEAFF. The CDR3 coding sequence is TGTGCCAGTAGTTACGGCAGCCAAAACACTGAAGCTTTCTTT.

This clonotype was seen a handful of times. The gene calls are TRBV12-3 or TRBV12-4 and TRBJ1-2, with 7 bases fitting TRBD1. This CDR3 comprises 14 residues. Trimming removed 6 bases from V and 6 bases from J; junction bases left unmatched: 10. The CDR3 here is CASSPTGEEDGYTF. The CDR3 nucleotides are TGTGCCAGCAGCCCTACAGGGGAGGAGGATGGCTACACCTTC.

This clonotype turned up a few times. V is TRBV7-9 and J is TRBJ2-6; D not resolved. The CDR3 consists of 17 residues. V gave up 3 bases and J gave up 0 bases, with 12 bases separating them. CDR1 is SEHNR, CDR2 FQNEAQ, per germline (reference sequence). CDR3 sequence: CASSLGDTNSGANVLTF. In nucleotides, the CDR3 is TGTGCCAGCAGCTTGGGTGACACGAACTCTGGGGCCAACGTCCTGACTTTC. The complete variable domain, with remaining parts taken from reference TRBV7-9 and TRBJ2-6, reads DTGVSQNPRHKITKRGQNVTFRCDPISEHNRLYWYRQTLGQGPEFLTYFQNEAQLEKSRLLSDRFSAERPKGSFSTLEIQRTEQGDSAMYLCASSLGDTNSGANVLTFGAGSRLTVL.

Concerning this clonotype itself: A much larger clone lies one base from this, so it may be a read error. The chain has TRBV19 and TRBJ2-3; 14 bases map to TRBD2. The length of the CDR3 is 17 residues. Germline V CDR1 and CDR2: LNHDA, SQIVND (reference sequence). CDR3 in DNA: TGTGCCAGTGGTATGGACGGACTAGCGGGAGGAATAGATACGCAGTATTTT. Protein product: CASGMDGLAGGIDTQYF. The full variable domain, rest sourced from reference TRBV19 and TRBJ2-3, is DGGITQSPKYLFRKEGQNVTLSCEQNLNHDAMYWYRQDPGQGLRLIYYSQIVNDFQKGDIAEGYSVSREKKESFPLTVTSAQKNPTAFYLCASGMDGLAGGIDTQYFGPGTRLTVL.

Ten or more counts support this clonotype. J is TRBJ1-5 and V is TRBV15; D is unclear. CDR1 is LNHNV, CDR2 YYDKDF, per germline (reference sequence). V lost 0 bases to trimming and J lost 0 bases, with 6 bases between them. CDR3 length: 15 residues. The CDR3 sequence is CATSRDSGSNQPQHF. The CDR3 coding sequence is TGTGCCACCAGCAGAGATTCGGGTAGCAATCAGCCCCAGCATTTT.

This clonotype was detected ten times or more. This sequence joins TRBV4-1 and TRBJ2-3; D is uncertain. V gave up 2 bases and J gave up 0 bases, with 9 bases separating them. The CDR3 loop spans 15 amino acids. The germline V gene encodes CDR1 MGHRA and CDR2 YSYEKL. The CDR3 here is CASSQQPGSTDTQYF. In DNA, the CDR3 is TGCGCCAGCAGCCAACAACCAGGTAGCACAGATACGCAGTATTTT.

This clonotype came up many times. This chain uses TRBV7-9 with TRBJ1-4; the D gene is possibly TRBD1 (5 bases). CDR3 size: 14 residues. Trimming left V 5 bases short and J 10 bases short, with 17 bases between. From germline, CDR1 is SEHNR and CDR2 FQNEAQ (reference sequence). The CDR3 DNA follows: TGTGCCAGCAGCCCCGTAGGGGTCTCCGGAAAACTGTTTTTT. Amino acid sequence: CASSPVGVSGKLFF. Using reference TRBV7-9 and TRBJ1-4 for the parts outside the CDR3, the full variable domain is DTGVSQNPRHKITKRGQNVTFRCDPISEHNRLYWYRQTLGQGPEFLTYFQNEAQLEKSRLLSDRFSAERPKGSFSTLEIQRTEQGDSAMYLCASSPVGVSGKLFFGSGTQLSVL.

The table lists this clonotype with many counts. The chain couples TRBV28 to TRBJ2-7; D is perhaps TRBD1 (6 bases). V gave up 6 bases and J gave up 2 bases, with 17 bases separating them. The CDR3 runs 15 residues. The germline CDR1 and CDR2 sequences are MDHEN and SYDVKM. The CDR3 here is CASRPTTTGAYEQYF. CDR3 coding DNA: TGTGCCAGCAGGCCCACAACGACAGGTGCCTACGAGCAGTACTTC.

On this clonotype: This may arise from a read error, as a much more abundant clone is one base away. V usage is TRBV7-2 and J usage is TRBJ2-7; 8 bases agree with TRBD2. V shed 4 bases and J 3 bases; nucleotides not matched to a gene: 2. Germline V gene data show CDR1 as SGHTA and CDR2 as FQGNSA. CDR3 length equals 13 residues. CDR3 sequence (DNA): TGTGCCAGCAGCTCGACTAGCGTCTACGAGCAGTACTTC. Translating gives CASSSTSVYEQYF.